The 9 T cell receptor beta chains below all came from one sample that was sequenced in a study of beta chain features in type 1 diabetes. Expressed TCRB transcripts were sequenced because the entire RNA isolate underwent reverse transcription. The data were produced by immunoSEQ multiplex PCR, yet TCRdb's version contains in-frame clones alone and is incomplete. The sample lists 300,000 to 350,000 clones; 14% were seen once. Sequencing input: central memory CD4+ T cells from blood. Receptors originate from a man aged 25 to 40 in good health.

J is TRBJ1-4 and V is TRBV9; the D gene is possibly TRBD1 (5 bases). The V and J ends lost 3 bases and 7 bases respectively, with 16 bases between them. The length of the CDR3 is 15 residues. CDR1 is SGDLS, CDR2 YYNGEE, per germline. Here the CDR3 DNA reads TGTGCCAGCAGCGCCGGACCTTCTGGGGGTGAAAAACTGTTTTTT. It specifies CASSAGPSGGEKLFF.

This clone was observed a handful of times. This sequence joins TRBV29-1 and TRBJ1-4, with D unresolved. The CDR3 runs to 12 residues. Germline V gene data show CDR1 as SQVTM and CDR2 as ANQGSEA. Trimming cost V 4 bases and J 5 bases, with 8 bases left between them. The CDR3 loop is CSVGGGNEKLFF. The CDR3 DNA sequence: TGCAGCGTTGGCGGCGGAAATGAAAAACTGTTTTTT.

This clone showed up just a few times. At the DNA level, this CDR3 is encoded by other sequences in the same sample as well. The chain uses TRBV25-1 and TRBJ2-1; 13 bases line up with TRBD2. Germline V gives CDR1 MGHDK, CDR2 SYGVNS. V shed 3 bases, J shed 6 bases, and the junction held 5 bases outside the gene matches. The CDR3 spans 16 residues. The chain's CDR3 is CASSEYRLAGGNEQFF. For the CDR3, the DNA is TGTGCCAGCAGTGAGTACAGACTAGCGGGGGGCAATGAGCAGTTCTTC.

This clone was detected a few times. V usage is TRBV27 and J usage is TRBJ1-1; a possible D gene is TRBD1 (6 bases). V lost 5 bases and J 4 bases, leaving 17 bases between the germline ends. There are 15 residues in the CDR3. The germline V gene encodes CDR1 MNHEY and CDR2 SMNVEV (reference sequence). The CDR3 is CASSAGTLGSTEAFF. The CDR3, as DNA: TGTGCCAGCAGTGCCGGGACACTAGGGTCCACTGAAGCTTTCTTT.

The sample holds a few counts of this clone. V usage is TRBV7-8 and J usage is TRBJ2-5; 10 bases fit TRBD2. The length of the CDR3 is 16 residues. Germline values: CDR1 SGHVS, CDR2 FQNEAQ. V lost 5 bases, J lost 3 bases, and 9 bases stayed unmatched. The CDR3 protein is CASSRTTSGREETQYF. The CDR3 coding sequence is TGTGCCAGCAGCCGGACGACTAGCGGGCGGGAAGAGACCCAGTACTTC.

The chain links TRBV2 to TRBJ2-7; tentative D call: TRBD2 (5 bases). The germline gives CDR1 SNHLY, CDR2 FYNNEI. The CDR3 is 15 residues long. Between the trimmed V and J ends, which lost 6 bases and 5 bases, there was a span of 20 bases. CDR3 in DNA: TGTGCCAGCAGCCCAAGACGGACTTACATGGACGAGCAGTACTTC. Amino acid sequence: CASSPRRTYMDEQYF.

This clone appeared a few times. The rearrangement joins TRBV11-3 to TRBJ2-1, with D unclear. The CDR3 sequence is 15 residues long. The V gene lost 5 bases and the J gene lost 6 bases, with 17 bases spanning the gap. Per the germline V gene, CDR1 is SGHNT and CDR2 is YENEEA. The chain's CDR3 is CASSPRAGPSNEQFF. DNA for the CDR3: TGTGCCAGCAGCCCCCGGGCTGGGCCGTCCAATGAGCAGTTCTTC.

This clone appeared a few times. The J gene is TRBJ1-3, the V gene TRBV10-3; no definite D call. The CDR3 sequence is 14 residues long. CDR1 and CDR2 (germline): ENHRY, SYGVKD. Trimming stripped 3 bases from V and 1 base from J, with 7 bases between. The CDR3 DNA is TGTGCCATCAGTGACTCTGGATCTGGAAACACCATATATTTT. Protein product: CAISDSGSGNTIYF.

The chain joins TRBV30 to TRBJ2-2; 9 bases match TRBD2. Germline V lookup: CDR1 GTSNPN, CDR2 SVGIG (reference sequence). The junction had 16 bases not matched to a gene; V was cut back by 7 bases and J by 7 bases. The length of the CDR3 is 16 residues. The CDR3 nucleotides read TGTGCCTTCCGGCGGGGCGGGAGGGCCGTGGACGGGGAGCTGTTTTTT. It encodes CAFRRGGRAVDGELFF.